This is a list of T cell receptor beta chains from one sample in a study of shared clonotypes between healthy human individuals. Method: immunoSEQ multiplex PCR; TCRdb's copy keeps in-frame clones and lacks some. Counted here are some 2 million clones, just under 95% occurring once; the ten biggest clones make up roughly 1%. The sample consisted of naive CD8+ T cells sorted from blood. Every receptor here comes from a man aged 18-30 years in good health. Both conserved end residues are part of each CDR3.

>TRBV2|TRBJ2-3
CASILANTDTQYF
>TRBV27|TRBJ2-7
CASSVAGTGIVYEQYF
>TRBV18|TRBJ2-1
CASSPSPYNEQFF
>TRBV18|TRBJ2-5
CASSIQETQYF
>TRBV10-2|TRBJ2-7
CATSGGYEQYF
>TRBV2|TRBJ2-3
CASSAPLGTDTQYF
>TRBV2|TRBJ1-6
CASSEGGNRITNSPLHF
>TRBV5-4|TRBJ1-1
CASSTRAGGTEAFF
>TRBV6-6|TRBJ2-7
CASSPDYLPALHEQYF
>TRBV19|TRBJ1-2
CASSIINGVRGGGYTF
>TRBV11-2|TRBJ2-7
CASSLKVSYEQYF
>TRBV6-7|TRBJ2-1
CASNVQDPHNEQFF
>TRBV30|TRBJ2-5
CAGQTELQETQYF
>TRBV5-4|TRBJ2-1
CASSPTSGLSSYNEQFF